The 9 T cell receptor beta chains in this list originate from one sample, sequenced in a study of T cells after yellow fever vaccination. Each CDR3 protein gets one entry after TCRdb re-called the 5' RACE reads with MiXCR. The sample consists of hundreds of thousands of distinct CDR3 sequences, 9% to 15% of them appearing once. This sample comprised PBMCs, obtained on the day of the yellow fever booster vaccination. These receptors originate from a man in his thirties or forties who received the YFV17D yellow fever vaccine.

This chain uses TRBV12-3 or TRBV12-4 with TRBJ1-1; D gene ambiguous. Trimming shortened V by 2 bases and J by 5 bases, and 12 bases separated the two germline ends. This CDR3 is 14 amino acids long. CDR3: CASSLTREATEAFF. In DNA, the CDR3 is TGTGCCAGCAGTTTAACACGGGAGGCGACTGAAGCTTTCTTT.

The J gene is TRBJ2-3, the V gene TRBV7-9; the match to TRBD1 covers 7 bases. V shed 5 bases and J 2 bases; nucleotides not matched to a gene: 13. CDR1 SEHNR and CDR2 FQNEAQ come from the germline V gene (reference sequence). This CDR3 spans 17 amino acids. The CDR3 coding sequence is TGTGCCAGCAGCCCGCAACAGGGGTCTGATCCCACAGATACGCAGTATTTT. It specifies CASSPQQGSDPTDTQYF.

The rearrangement links TRBV3-1 to TRBJ1-4; D unresolved. The germline CDR1 and CDR2 sequences are LGHDT and YNNKEL (reference sequence). V shed 2 bases and J shed 7 bases, with 11 bases lying between them. The CDR3 is 14 amino acids. This CDR3 reads CASSQSGIVEKLFF. The CDR3 coding sequence is TGTGCCAGCAGCCAATCTGGGATTGTTGAAAAACTGTTTTTT.

In its sample, this clonotype was seen a few times. The J gene is TRBJ2-5, the V gene TRBV3-1, with D hard to call. CDR3 length: 13 residues. Germline V gene data show CDR1 as LGHDT and CDR2 as YNNKEL (reference sequence). V was shortened by 1 base and J by 6 bases, with 9 bases between the two germline ends. Written as DNA, the CDR3 is TGTGCCAGCAGCCAAGGGTTTAGCCAGACCCAGTACTTC. Its protein product is CASSQGFSQTQYF.

The rearrangement links TRBV7-2 to TRBJ2-2, with 8 bases identical to TRBD1. The CDR3 has 16 amino acids. The germline V gene has CDR1 SGHTA and CDR2 FQGNSA. Trimming at V came to 6 bases and at J to 5 bases, leaving 11 bases not matched to a gene. CDR3 bases: TGTGCCAGCAGTTCCCCCCCGACAGGGGTGACCGGGGAGCTGTTTTTT. It codes for CASSSPPTGVTGELFF.

This clonotype was counted only a few times. This chain uses TRBV24-1 with TRBJ2-5; 10 bases fit TRBD1. After removal of 4 bases from V and 2 bases from J, the junction contained 6 bases not matched to a gene. The CDR3 is made up of 16 amino acids. The germline V gene encodes CDR1 KGHDR and CDR2 SFDVKD. CDR3: CATSEGQGSKQETQYF. In nucleotides, the CDR3 is TGTGCCACCAGTGAGGGACAGGGGTCCAAACAAGAGACCCAGTACTTC.

A few counts support this clonotype. The chain recombines TRBV11-2 with TRBJ2-2; D is unclear. V lost 5 bases and J lost 0, with 7 bases in between. The germline V gene has CDR1 SGHAT and CDR2 FQNNGV. CDR3 size: 14 residues. The CDR3 coding sequence is TGTGCCAGCAGCGCGTTCACGAACACCGGGGAGCTGTTTTTT. Amino acid sequence: CASSAFTNTGELFF.

The J gene is TRBJ2-5, the V gene TRBV2, with 7 bases aligning to TRBD1. In germline, CDR1 is SNHLY, CDR2 FYNNEI. The J segment lost 1 base and the V segment lost 8 bases, leaving 7 bases of the junction unmatched. The CDR3 sequence is 14 residues long. CDR3 coding DNA: TGTGCCAGCCGTCGGACAGGCCTCCAAGAGACCCAGTACTTC. This gives the protein CASRRTGLQETQYF.

The chain links TRBV7-2 to TRBJ2-4; no clear D gene. The V end was cut by 5 bases, the J end by 9 bases, with 11 bases between. The CDR3 length is 12 residues. Germline V gene data show CDR1 as SGHTA and CDR2 as FQGNSA. CDR3 nucleotides: TGTGCCAGCAGCCCTAGGACCCCCATTCAGTACTTC. It encodes CASSPRTPIQYF.